There are a few counts of the clone carrying this TCR beta chain. The record originates from a study of blood T cells in healthy people across ages. PCR was performed a second time for 7 to 11 cycles using a sample-barcoded 5' primer and a J-beta primer mix. TCRdb fed the 5' RACE reads into MiXCR, producing one record per CDR3 protein. The sample has some 1.7 million distinct CDR3 sequences, under 30% seen once. The V end was cut by 6 bases, the J end by 12 bases, with 13 bases between. CDR3 length: 11 residues. Peripheral blood was drawn, around 9.3 milliliters per donor. Sequenced: blood. V gene TRBV12-3 or TRBV12-4 combines with J gene TRBJ2-3; no definite D call. The TCR was taken from a woman in her twenties or thirties in good health. The DNA of the CDR3 is TGTGCCAGCAGGCTGGTAGATCACCAGTATTTT. The encoded protein is CASRLVDHQYF.